In this sample, the clone carrying this TCR beta chain turned up many times. What it recognizes is unknown. An end of the junction differs from the germline gene, which may be a read error. The sample comes from a study of identical twins. General study points: For out-of-frame alpha sequences shared by twins, low generation probability was in excess.

A single record per CDR3 protein comes from TCRdb applying MiXCR to the 5' RACE reads. The profile shows about 660,000 distinct CDR3 sequences, over 8.5% of them singletons. Germline lookup yields CDR1 SGHTA and CDR2 FQGNSA. The CDR3 has 14 amino acids. Another study also made use of these data, one on yellow fever vaccine responses in identical twins.

This sequence was found in a woman aged 18-29 years in good health. The gene calls are TRBV7-2 and TRBJ2-5; TRBD2 matches 8 bases. The sequenced sample consisted of PBMCs. In DNA form, the CDR3 reads TGTGCCAGCAGCTTACACGGACTAGCCTCCAAATCCGACTTC. Its protein is CASSLHGLASKSDF. Together with reference TRBV7-2 and TRBJ2-5, the CDR3 gives the full variable domain: GAGVSQSPSNKVTEKGKDVELRCDPISGHTALYWYRQSLGQGLEFLIYFQGNSAPDKSGLPSDRFSAERTGGSVSTLTIQRTQQEDSAVYLCASSLHGLASKSDFGPGTRLLVL.